These T cell receptor beta chains were read from a single sample in a study of blood T cell repertoires in COVID-19. Profiling relied on immunoSEQ multiplex PCR, and the TCRdb table lists in-frame clones only, not all of them. The table has around 180,000 clones, approximately 82% seen once. The source material was peripheral blood. Receptors originate from an elderly woman with active or convalescent COVID-19. Both conserved end residues are part of each CDR3. Each record gives: clone size, J gene, V gene, CDR3 protein. Clone size is not always given. Where it is, it says once, few, many or a class for expanded clones.

>NA|TRBJ1-3|TRBV19
CASIGRAGNTIYF
>NA|TRBJ1-1|TRBV10-3
CAIAGQADTEAFF
>few|TRBJ2-3|TRBV5-1
CASSYGTRLTDTQYF
>NA|TRBJ1-4|TRBV19
CASSKNRRPNEKLFF
>NA|TRBJ1-2|TRBV18
CASSPSGQGRGFNYGYTF
>few|TRBJ1-5|TRBV30
CAWSPPGPTGGMGQPQHF
>NA|TRBJ1-4|TRBV28
CASSSHGQDEKLFF
>NA|TRBJ2-3|TRBV9
CASSPREGQADTQYF
>NA|TRBJ2-2|TRBV2
CASSEFTTGELFF
>NA|TRBJ1-6|TRBV27
CASRWGDSKNSPLHF
>NA|TRBJ2-5|TRBV6-5
CASSHRGETQYF
>NA|TRBJ2-5|TRBV27
CASSLFGTGVQETQYF
>NA|TRBJ1-1|TRBV2
CASSDEGNTEAFF
>NA|TRBJ1-5|TRBV19
CASRGRHGSNQPQHF
>NA|TRBJ2-7|TRBV2
CASRRQVGIDEQYF
>NA|TRBJ2-6|TRBV5-1
CASSFQGAGANVLTF
>NA|TRBJ2-7|TRBV23-1
CASSFGAVSYEQYF
>NA|TRBJ2-1|TRBV25-1
CANRKSSYNEQFF
>NA|TRBJ2-7|TRBV5-5
CASSFAGQGGYEQYF
>few|TRBJ1-6|TRBV11-1
CASSSGQPNSPLHF
>NA|TRBJ1-5|TRBV12-3/TRBV12-4
CAITTGDQPQHF
>NA|TRBJ1-5|TRBV19
CASSGTGGNQPQHF
>NA|TRBJ1-1|TRBV18
CASSPREKNTEAFF
>NA|TRBJ1-5|TRBV28
CASSGGQYSNQPQHF
>NA|TRBJ2-1|TRBV18
CASLEDRAYNEQFF
>NA|TRBJ1-1|TRBV6-4
CASTRTGSMNTEAFF
>NA|TRBJ1-5|TRBV2
CASSPSTGGYSNQPQHF
>few|TRBJ2-1|TRBV7-8
CASSMGPLSSYNEQFF
>NA|TRBJ2-3|TRBV5-1
CASSLGTSGGDTQYF
>NA|TRBJ2-5|TRBV7-9
CASSLVRETQYF
>few|TRBJ2-7|TRBV5-6
CASSEWGLAGRTYEQYF